This entry lists 11 T cell receptor beta chains sequenced from one sample in a study of cytomegalovirus exposure and HLA in healthy donors. PCR involved 60 Vbeta and 13 Jbeta primers. TCRdb keeps only in-frame clones here, not all; method: immunoSEQ multiplex PCR. The data show approximately 150,000 clones, about 84% seen once. Input material: PBMCs. These receptor sequences come from a man aged 50-59 years in good health and CMV-seropositive.

The chain links TRBV28 to TRBJ1-1; 8 bases map to TRBD1. The CDR3 covers 14 residues. The V gene end was trimmed by 5 bases and the J gene end by 3 bases; junction bases not matched to a gene: 5. The germline V gene encodes CDR1 MDHEN and CDR2 SYDVKM. The CDR3 DNA sequence: TGTGCCAGCAGTATTAGACAGGGGTACACTGAAGCTTTCTTT. It is translated as CASSIRQGYTEAFF.

For the CDR3, the DNA is TGTGCCAGCAGCTTAGTTGGTAGGAACACTGAAGCTTTCTTT. It translates to CASSLVGRNTEAFF. The chain is built from TRBV7-2 and TRBJ1-1; no clear D gene. The CDR3 consists of 14 residues. Per the germline V gene, CDR1 is SGHTA and CDR2 is FQGNSA. The germline V and J ends were trimmed by 1 base and 1 base, with 7 bases remaining between them.

V is TRBV4-3 and J is TRBJ2-2, with TRBD2 as a possible D gene (5 bases). With 1 base removed from V and 4 bases from J, the gap between germline ends came to 7 bases. The CDR3 sequence is 14 residues long. Germline V gene data show CDR1 as LGHNA and CDR2 as YSLEER. The CDR3 sequence: CASSQGGGTGELFF. The CDR3 nucleotides are TGCGCCAGCAGCCAAGGAGGAGGCACCGGGGAGCTGTTTTTT.

The V call is TRBV9, the J call TRBJ2-7; 7 bases line up with TRBD2. This CDR3 contains 18 residues. Looked up from germline, CDR1 is SGDLS and CDR2 is YYNGEE. Trimming at V came to 10 bases and at J to 4 bases, leaving 26 bases not matched to a gene. The CDR3 spells CAWGGEAHPLPERYEQYF. CDR3 bases: TGTGCCTGGGGGGGAGAGGCCCATCCGCTGCCCGAACGGTACGAGCAGTACTTC.

The J gene is TRBJ1-2, the V gene TRBV6-5; D gene ambiguous. This CDR3 comprises 15 residues. Trimming removed 6 bases at V and 1 base at J, with 15 bases between. Germline V gene lookup returns CDR1 MNHEY and CDR2 SVGAGI. CDR3 nucleotide sequence: TGTGCCAGCAGCCGCGCGGGTTGGGATAACTATGGCTACACCTTC. This gives the protein CASSRAGWDNYGYTF.

The chain couples TRBV6-5 to TRBJ2-5; weak D call: TRBD1 (6 bases). CDR3 length equals 14 residues. The V gene's germline CDR1 is MNHEY and CDR2 SVGAGI. Trimming pared 2 bases from V and 4 bases from J, leaving 11 bases between. DNA for the CDR3: TGTGCCAGCAGTTACGACGACAGGACAGAGACCCAGTACTTC. Protein: CASSYDDRTETQYF.

The genes are TRBV6-5 and TRBJ1-2; unclear D gene. The V and J ends lost 8 bases and 3 bases respectively, with 13 bases between them. In germline, CDR1 is MNHEY, CDR2 SVGAGI. The CDR3 spans 13 residues. CDR3 loop: CASSRGQYYGYTF. Here the CDR3 DNA reads TGTGCCAGCTCCAGAGGGCAGTACTATGGCTACACCTTC.

The chain links TRBV5-4 to TRBJ2-1, with 10 bases aligning to TRBD1. The germline V gene encodes CDR1 SGHNT and CDR2 YYREEE (reference sequence). There are 14 residues in the CDR3. V lost 4 bases to trimming and J lost 7 bases; unmatched junction nucleotides: 5. CDR3 sequence (DNA): TGTGCCAGCAGCAGCCCGGACAGGGGGAATGAGCAGTTCTTC. Translated, it gives CASSSPDRGNEQFF. Supplemented by reference TRBV5-4 and TRBJ2-1, the full variable domain reads ETGVTQSPTHLIKTRGQQVTLRCSSQSGHNTVSWYQQALGQGPQFIFQYYREEENGRGNFPPRFSGLQFPNYSSELNVNALELDDSALYLCASSSPDRGNEQFFGPGTRLTVL.

The chain is built from TRBV9 and TRBJ2-3; 10 bases are a match to TRBD2. Germline assignment: CDR1 SGDLS and CDR2 YYNGEE. The CDR3 is 15 amino acids. The ends lost 0 bases at V and 3 bases at J; junction bases unmatched: 1. The CDR3 sequence is CASSVDSGGTDTQYF. The CDR3 DNA follows: TGTGCCAGCAGCGTAGATAGCGGGGGGACAGATACGCAGTATTTT.

This chain links TRBV6-5 with TRBJ1-5, with D tentatively TRBD1 (6 bases). The CDR3 loop spans 13 amino acids. The ends were cut back, 5 bases at V and 5 bases at J, with 10 bases in the middle. Germline CDR1 MNHEY, CDR2 SVGAGI. The chain's CDR3 is CASSLQGYQPQHF. CDR3 nucleotides: TGTGCCAGCAGTCTACAGGGTTATCAGCCCCAGCATTTT.

This chain uses TRBV6-5 with TRBJ2-2, with D possibly TRBD2 on 6 matching bases. CDR1 MNHEY and CDR2 SVGAGI come from the germline V gene. The V gene lost 4 bases and the J gene lost 4 bases, with 13 bases spanning the gap. This CDR3 comprises 15 residues. The DNA of the CDR3 is TGTGCCAGCAGTTCCGGGGGATCCGGCACCGGGGAGCTGTTTTTT. Translated, it gives CASSSGGSGTGELFF.